The clone carrying this T cell receptor (beta chain) was counted between two and nine times. Antigen unknown. Treatment noted: roughly ten-day PBMC culture with coronavirus spike peptide pools or control peptides (ViraFEST assay). The V end was cut by 3 bases, the J end by 4 bases, with 15 bases between. CDR1 and CDR2 from the germline V gene are MNHEY and SMNVEV (reference sequence). The CDR3 is made up of 15 amino acids. This specimen comes from a study of vaccination and CD4 T cells after COVID-19. Study overall: Samples were taken after vaccination, a median of approximately 73 days after dose two, with a range of 14 to 241.

Cultured CD4+ T cell DNA was sequenced using the Oncomine TCR Beta short-read assay. TCRdb reprocessed the PCR reads with MiXCR, giving one entry per CDR3 protein. The sample lists several thousand distinct CDR3 sequences; 65% to 85% were seen once. This sequence was found in a human donor who had recovered from COVID-19. The sample was CD4+ T cells from blood, cultured in vitro. V usage is TRBV27 and J usage is TRBJ1-2, with D maybe TRBD1 (5 bases). CDR3 DNA sequence: TGTGCCAGCAGTTTCCAGGCGGGGGGGATCTATGGCTACACCTTC. Protein: CASSFQAGGIYGYTF.